What follows are 18 T cell receptor beta chains derived from one specimen sequenced in a study of T cells after yellow fever vaccination. Via MiXCR, TCRdb re-called the 5' RACE reads, giving one row per CDR3 protein. The repertoire has 400,000 to 650,000 distinct CDR3 sequences, just over 20% of them found once; the top ten carry about a sixth. Source: PBMCs, taken about 20 days after the first yellow fever vaccination. Source of these receptors: a young man who received the YFV17D yellow fever vaccine.

The V and J genes are TRBV11-1 and TRBJ1-6; no reliable D call. Trimming stripped 3 bases from V and 7 bases from J, with 10 bases between. Germline lookup yields CDR1 SGHAT and CDR2 FQDESV (reference sequence). The length of the CDR3 is 14 residues. The CDR3 sequence is CASSFTVKNSPLHF. The CDR3 DNA reads as TGTGCCAGCAGCTTCACGGTTAAGAATTCACCCCTCCACTTT.

This clonotype has only a few counts. This chain connects TRBV6-2 or TRBV6-3 to TRBJ2-2, with TRBD2 identical over 8 bases. The CDR3 is 18 residues long. Germline loops: CDR1 MNHEY, CDR2 SVGEGT. Unmatched junction bases numbered 15, after V lost 7 bases and J lost 2 bases. CDR3 sequence reads: CASIDSPGGPSNTGELFF. The CDR3 bases are TGTGCCAGCATCGACTCCCCGGGGGGGCCGTCCAACACCGGGGAGCTGTTTTTT.

This clonotype was seen a few times. The chain joins TRBV6-1 to TRBJ1-1; D gene ambiguous. Trimming left V 5 bases short and J 0 bases short, with 10 bases between. Germline V gene lookup returns CDR1 MNHNS and CDR2 SASEGT. CDR3 size: 14 residues. CDR3 nucleotide sequence: TGTGCCAGCAGTCTCACAGTCCTGAACACTGAAGCTTTCTTT. This sequence encodes CASSLTVLNTEAFF.

The rearrangement uses TRBV5-1 and TRBJ2-1; TRBD1 matches 8 bases. The length of the CDR3 is 16 residues. V shed 4 bases and J 9 bases; nucleotides not matched to a gene: 15. Germline V gene data show CDR1 as SGHRS and CDR2 as YFSETQ. The CDR3: CASSPTWDRLVGEQFF. CDR3 nucleotide sequence: TGCGCCAGCAGCCCGACTTGGGACAGGCTCGTAGGTGAGCAGTTCTTC.

This clonotype was detected many times. The genes are TRBV7-2 and TRBJ1-6, with a possible D match to TRBD1 (5 bases). The V end lost 11 bases, the J end lost 5 bases, and 13 bases lay between the germline ends. In germline, CDR1 is SGHTA, CDR2 FQGNSA. CDR3 size: 13 residues. CDR3 amino acids: CAGRGVNNSPLHF. The CDR3 DNA reads as TGTGCCGGGAGAGGGGTCAATAATTCACCCCTCCACTTT.

The count of this clonotype is one. The chain links TRBV20-1 to TRBJ2-5, with D possibly being TRBD2 (6 bases). Per germline, CDR1 DFQATT and CDR2 SNEGSKA (reference sequence). Trimming left V 3 bases short and J 0 bases short, with 11 bases between. The CDR3 totals 14 residues. CDR3 DNA sequence: TGCAGTGCTAGGAGGGGACTGGACCAAGAGACCCAGTACTTC. It specifies CSARRGLDQETQYF.

This clonotype was seen more than once but under ten times. The chain combines TRBV7-9 with TRBJ2-5; D is possibly TRBD1 or TRBD2 (5 bases each). Germline values: CDR1 SEHNR, CDR2 FQNEAQ (reference sequence). This CDR3 has 13 amino acids. V was pared by 6 bases and J by 6 bases, with 14 bases between. The chain's CDR3 is CASRWGFVQTQYF. CDR3 in DNA: TGTGCCAGCAGGTGGGGGTTCGTACAGACCCAGTACTTC.

This clonotype occurred a few times. The chain is built from TRBV29-1 and TRBJ2-3; possible D gene TRBD1, 5 bases. Germline-derived CDR1 and CDR2 are SQVTM and ANQGSEA. V dropped 4 bases and J dropped 4 bases, with 12 bases sitting between them. The CDR3 is 13 residues long. The CDR3 DNA reads TGCAGCGTTGTAGTTGCACAGGCAGATACGCAGTATTTT. It translates to CSVVVAQADTQYF.

This chain connects TRBV5-1 to TRBJ1-1; D gene uncertain. This CDR3 has 14 amino acids. V was shortened by 4 bases and J by 5 bases, with 15 bases between the two germline ends. Per germline, CDR1 SGHRS and CDR2 YFSETQ. This CDR3 reads CASSPDAARTEAFF. CDR3 DNA sequence: TGCGCCAGCAGCCCGGACGCAGCTCGGACTGAAGCTTTCTTT.

This clonotype was seen at least ten times. The chain employs TRBV7-8 and TRBJ1-2; tentative D call: TRBD1 (5 bases). Between the trimmed V and J ends, which lost 2 bases and 3 bases, there was a span of 10 bases. Germline V lookup: CDR1 SGHVS, CDR2 FQNEAQ. The CDR3 runs 14 residues. DNA of the CDR3: TGTGCCAGCAGCTTACAGGGACTCTACTATGGCTACACCTTC. Encoded protein: CASSLQGLYYGYTF.

The gene calls are TRBV10-3 and TRBJ2-5, with TRBD1 matching over 10 bases. This CDR3 has 14 amino acids. The germline V gene has CDR1 ENHRY and CDR2 SYGVKD. The J segment lost 3 bases and the V segment lost 6 bases, leaving 4 bases of the junction unmatched. CDR3 region: CAISFGTGEETQYF. CDR3 nucleotide sequence: TGTGCCATCAGCTTCGGGACAGGGGAAGAGACCCAGTACTTC.

The rearrangement uses TRBV20-1 and TRBJ2-4; TRBD2 might be the D (6 bases). Per germline, CDR1 DFQATT and CDR2 SNEGSKA (reference sequence). The CDR3 spans 12 residues. Trimming removed 7 bases from V and 3 bases from J, with 10 bases in between. The CDR3 loop reads CSVPTSKNIQYF. The CDR3 coding sequence is TGCAGTGTTCCGACTAGCAAAAACATTCAGTACTTC.

V gene TRBV4-3 combines with J gene TRBJ1-2, with unresolved D. The CDR3 runs 14 residues. Germline V CDR1 and CDR2: LGHNA, YSLEER. Trimming took 0 bases from V and 4 from J, leaving 9 bases between them. The CDR3 loop reads CASSQDLPGYGYTF. Written as DNA, the CDR3 is TGCGCCAGCAGCCAAGATCTCCCAGGCTATGGCTACACCTTC.

CDR3 protein: CASIPIPTGGRYQPQHF. DNA of the CDR3: TGTGCCAGCATTCCCATCCCGACAGGGGGCAGGTATCAGCCCCAGCATTTT. The chain uses TRBV6-1 and TRBJ1-5; 10 bases match TRBD1. The CDR3 is 17 residues long. V dropped 7 bases and J dropped 5; count of bases not matched to a gene: 14. The germline CDR1 and CDR2 sequences are MNHNS and SASEGT.

This clonotype appeared a few times. The rearrangement links TRBV29-1 to TRBJ1-4; D call uncertain. This CDR3 spans 16 amino acids. The V gene's germline CDR1 is SQVTM and CDR2 ANQGSEA. With 0 bases removed from V and 10 bases from J, the gap between germline ends came to 21 bases. CDR3 region: CSVEDLDEGVRGKLFF. DNA for the CDR3: TGCAGCGTTGAAGATCTGGACGAGGGCGTGAGAGGAAAACTGTTTTTT.

This clonotype was counted only a few times. The chain joins TRBV29-1 to TRBJ2-3; D is perhaps TRBD1 (5 bases). V lost 4 bases and J 2 bases, leaving 10 bases between the germline ends. Germline V gene data show CDR1 as SQVTM and CDR2 as ANQGSEA. The CDR3 sequence is 13 residues long. Here the CDR3 reads CSVGQGNTDTQYF. In DNA form, the CDR3 reads TGCAGCGTTGGCCAGGGTAACACAGATACGCAGTATTTT.

This clonotype was counted ten times or more. The gene calls are TRBV5-1 and TRBJ1-1; D gene ambiguous. Germline values: CDR1 SGHRS, CDR2 YFSETQ. There are 14 residues in the CDR3. Trimming cost V 0 bases and J 0 bases, with 6 bases left between them. CDR3 DNA sequence: TGCGCCAGCAGCTTGGTGAGTATGAACACTGAAGCTTTCTTT. Protein: CASSLVSMNTEAFF.

This clonotype was seen a few times. The rearrangement joins TRBV12-3 or TRBV12-4 to TRBJ2-3; D perhaps matches TRBD1 (6 bases). Trimming cost V 11 bases and J 3 bases, with 18 bases left between them. This CDR3 region has 14 residues. The CDR3 protein is CASLDRRLTDTQYF. CDR3 bases: TGTGCCTCCCTCGACAGGAGACTGACAGATACGCAGTATTTT.